The source of this TCR beta chain is a study of blood T cell repertoires in COVID-19. Study details: Both acute and convalescent COVID-19 samples were obtained from the United States, Italy and Spain. PBMCs, B-cell-depleted T cells, or T cells provided the cDNA or gDNA that made up the material.

This CDR3 is 14 amino acids long. The germline gives CDR1 SQVTM, CDR2 ANQGSEA. V was trimmed by 4 bases and J by 5 bases, leaving 15 bases between them. In the study's own analysis: Amplification of reference gene primers provided the estimated nucleated cell counts. Using immunoSEQ multiplex PCR, the repertoire was profiled, and TCRdb retains in-frame clones only, with some absent. The V and J calls and clone size were taken over from that table, and D and trimming were inferred from the DNA. The table lists about 220,000 clones, around 81% of them singletons. This receptor was taken from a woman aged 60-75 years with acute or convalescent COVID-19. Sequenced input: peripheral blood. The V call is TRBV29-1, the J call TRBJ1-5, with D possibly TRBD1 on 5 matching bases. CDR3 protein: CSVGGAGLDQPQHF. The CDR3 nucleotides read TGCAGCGTTGGTGGGGCAGGGCTCGATCAGCCCCAGCATTTT.